This paragraph covers one T cell receptor (beta chain) sequence. This clone's antigen is unknown. No qualities accompany the bases; no much larger clone lies one base away. V is reduced by 1 base and J by 3 bases, leaving a spacing of 12 bases between them. The CDR3 has 15 amino acids, counting the end cysteine and phenylalanine. CDR3 DNA is the only sequence kept; it has 45 bases, read in frame from the first base. From a lookup of the germline V gene (reference sequence), CDR1 and CDR2 are PRHDT and FYEKMQ. The library was obtained by the immunoSEQ multiplex PCR assay. TCRdb took over this immuneACCESS table, retaining in-frame rearrangements with V and J assigned. Such tables are incomplete; in checked studies, under half of the missing clones stem from an unresolved V gene, and the remainder is unexplained. Within this sample are roughly 100,000 clones, with around 90% of them counted one time only. Jointly, the top ten make up around 3% of the sample.

These data come from a study of control samples from healthy donors and cancer patients (dated by TCRdb to between 2020 and 2021). The chain employs TRBV13 and TRBJ2-5; D gene: possibly TRBD2, on 6 matching bases. Specimen: blood. The source of this sequence is a human donor in good health. The donor label of this sample is uncertain. Here the CDR3 is given as CASSLDGGGKETQYF. The DNA sequence follows: TGTGCCAGCAGCTTAGACGGGGGAGGAAAAGAGACCCAGTACTTC.